This passage covers 10 T cell receptor beta chains from one sample sequenced in a study of cytomegalovirus exposure and HLA in healthy donors. Amplification used 60 Vbeta primers and 13 Jbeta primers. The repertoire was sequenced with immunoSEQ multiplex PCR; TCRdb's copy has only in-frame clones and lacks some. The sample holds fewer than 150,000 clones; about 80% are singletons and the top ten take 3.5% to 4%. The sequenced sample consisted of PBMCs. Source of these receptors: a man between 18 and 35 years old in good health and CMV-seronegative.

The V gene is TRBV5-4, the J gene TRBJ1-1; 8 bases align to TRBD1. V dropped 4 bases and J dropped 0; count of bases not matched to a gene: 8. There are 16 residues in the CDR3. CDR1 is SGHNT, CDR2 YYREEE, per germline (reference sequence). CDR3 in DNA: TGTGCCAGCAGCGACACCGACAGGGGTTTGAACACTGAAGCTTTCTTT. Translated: CASSDTDRGLNTEAFF.

This clone has just one count. The chain joins TRBV28 to TRBJ2-7; perhaps TRBD1 as D (7 bases). This CDR3 contains 14 residues. V lost 5 bases to trimming and J lost 3 bases, with 14 bases between them. CDR1 MDHEN and CDR2 SYDVKM come from the germline V gene. The CDR3, as DNA: TGTGCCAGCAGTGGGGGGACAGAGAACTACGAGCAGTACTTC. This encodes CASSGGTENYEQYF.

In DNA, the CDR3 is TGTGCCAGCAGGAGTGACAGAAACTTGCCCCTCCACTTT. Translating gives CASRSDRNLPLHF. The chain recombines TRBV14 with TRBJ1-6; D possibly corresponds to TRBD1 (5 bases). Looked up from germline, CDR1 is SGHDN and CDR2 is FVKESK. CDR3 length: 13 amino acids. Trimming shortened V by 6 bases and J by 13 bases, and 16 bases separated the two germline ends.

The table lists this clone with a few counts. This chain links TRBV27 with TRBJ2-2; the match to TRBD1 covers 7 bases. CDR3 length: 17 residues. Germline values: CDR1 MNHEY, CDR2 SMNVEV (reference sequence). V dropped 3 bases and J dropped 0; count of bases not matched to a gene: 7. The CDR3 sequence is CASSFSTGAANTGELFF. The CDR3 DNA sequence: TGTGCCAGCAGTTTTTCTACAGGGGCGGCGAACACCGGGGAGCTGTTTTTT.

The V gene is TRBV19, the J gene TRBJ2-1; D is possibly TRBD1 (6 bases). CDR3 length equals 16 residues. Germline CDR1 is LNHDA and CDR2 is SQIVND (reference sequence). Deletions cut 5 bases from V and 8 bases from J, with 22 bases between. CDR3 region: CASSEVRVWGQDEQFF. CDR3 DNA: TGTGCCAGTAGTGAGGTCAGAGTATGGGGACAAGATGAGCAGTTCTTC.

This clone was picked up one time. This sample also contains other DNA sequences that code for the same CDR3. CDR3 DNA sequence: TGTGCCAGCAGCCTCGTGGGACAGGGGAATTCACCCCTCCACTTT. Its protein product is CASSLVGQGNSPLHF. The J gene is TRBJ1-6, the V gene TRBV7-9, with 10 nucleotides matching TRBD1. V trimming: 5 bases; J trimming: 7 bases; junction bases outside the gene matches: 5. The CDR3 runs to 15 residues. The germline CDR1 and CDR2 sequences are SEHNR and FQNEAQ (reference sequence).

On this clone itself: Other DNA sequences of this sample code for an identical CDR3. The chain combines TRBV7-3 with TRBJ1-1; tentatively, D is TRBD1 (5 bases). Trimming removed 5 bases from V and 1 base from J, with 11 bases in between. Germline V CDR1 and CDR2: SGHTA, FQGTGA. The CDR3 loop spans 14 amino acids. CDR3 sequence reads: CASSPGGSNTEAFF. The CDR3 DNA is TGTGCCAGCAGCCCTGGGGGGTCGAACACTGAAGCTTTCTTT.

J is TRBJ2-5 and V is TRBV19; D perhaps matches TRBD1 (5 bases). In germline, CDR1 is LNHDA, CDR2 SQIVND (reference sequence). Trimming took off 3 bases at V and 0 bases at J, with 8 bases between the two ends. CDR3 length equals 14 residues. The CDR3 nucleotides read TGTGCCAGTAGTATTGGGGCGTACCAAGAGACCCAGTACTTC. Translating it yields CASSIGAYQETQYF.

This chain joins TRBV2 and TRBJ2-6, with 9 bases identical to TRBD1. V shed 6 bases and J 2 bases; nucleotides not matched to a gene: 8. CDR3 size: 17 residues. Germline loops: CDR1 SNHLY, CDR2 FYNNEI. This CDR3 reads CASRPGQGFTGANVLTF. The CDR3 bases are TGTGCCAGCAGGCCGGGACAGGGTTTCACTGGGGCCAACGTCCTGACTTTC.

This chain joins TRBV5-4 and TRBJ2-7, with D unclear. The CDR3 is 14 amino acids. V was trimmed by 0 bases and J by 2 bases, leaving 9 bases between them. CDR1 is SGHNT and CDR2 is YYREEE in the germline V gene (reference sequence). The CDR3 coding sequence is TGTGCCAGCAGCTTGGGAACCAACACCTACGAGCAGTACTTC. This sequence encodes CASSLGTNTYEQYF. Drawing the rest from reference TRBV5-4 and TRBJ2-7, the complete variable domain is ETGVTQSPTHLIKTRGQQVTLRCSSQSGHNTVSWYQQALGQGPQFIFQYYREEENGRGNFPPRFSGLQFPNYSSELNVNALELDDSALYLCASSLGTNTYEQYFGPGTRLTVT.